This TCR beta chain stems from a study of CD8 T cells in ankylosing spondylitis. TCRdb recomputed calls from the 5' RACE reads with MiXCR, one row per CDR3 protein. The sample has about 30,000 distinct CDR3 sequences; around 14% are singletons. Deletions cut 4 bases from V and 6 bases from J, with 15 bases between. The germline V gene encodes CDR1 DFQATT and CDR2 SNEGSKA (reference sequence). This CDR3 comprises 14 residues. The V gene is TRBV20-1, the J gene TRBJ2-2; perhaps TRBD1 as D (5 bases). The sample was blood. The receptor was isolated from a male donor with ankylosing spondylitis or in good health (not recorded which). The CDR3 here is CSAKGKEDSGELFF. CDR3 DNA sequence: TGCAGTGCTAAGGGGAAAGAGGATTCCGGGGAGCTGTTTTTT.